The 8 T cell receptor beta chains below come from one sample, sequenced in a study of beta chain features in type 1 diabetes. Expressed TCRB transcripts were sequenced because the entire RNA isolate underwent reverse transcription. Data came from immunoSEQ multiplex PCR; TCRdb stores just in-frame clones and leaves some out. The repertoire has 600,000 or so clones, approximately 13% of them found once; the top ten carry more than 0.09%. These receptors lack a known antigen. Study-wide results and limits: Moderately but significantly shorter TCRB CDR3s were found in Type 1 diabetes patients in all four CD4+ subsets.

The material sequenced was naive CD4+ T cells from blood. Every receptor here comes from a man in his thirties or forties with type 1 diabetes.

This clone has more than one count but fewer than ten. The J gene is TRBJ2-3, the V gene TRBV6-5, with a possible D match to TRBD2 (5 bases). Deletions cut 6 bases from V and 4 bases from J, with 8 bases between. Germline V gene lookup returns CDR1 MNHEY and CDR2 SVGAGI. There are 12 residues in the CDR3. The CDR3 nucleotides are TGTGCCAGCAGGAGCGGCGCAGATACGCAGTATTTT. The encoded protein is CASRSGADTQYF.

V usage is TRBV19 and J usage is TRBJ2-7, with a tentative D call TRBD2 (6 bases). The CDR3 totals 14 residues. Germline loops: CDR1 LNHDA, CDR2 SQIVND (reference sequence). Trimming cost V 4 bases and J 4 bases, with 14 bases left between them. CDR3 DNA: TGTGCCAGTAGTAAGGCCGGGGCGGGGTACGAGCAGTACTTC. Translated: CASSKAGAGYEQYF.

This clone was detected a few times. This sequence joins TRBV5-1 and TRBJ2-3; tentative D call: TRBD2 (5 bases). V dropped 2 bases and J dropped 6 bases, with 10 bases sitting between them. The germline V gene encodes CDR1 SGHRS and CDR2 YFSETQ. This CDR3 spans 13 amino acids. The CDR3 is CASSFSGMDTQYF. DNA for the CDR3: TGCGCCAGCAGCTTCAGCGGCATGGATACGCAGTATTTT.

In its sample, this clone was seen a few times. The J gene is TRBJ1-3, the V gene TRBV6-1, with 7 bases lining up with TRBD1. V lost 0 bases, J lost 0 bases, and 2 bases stayed unmatched. This CDR3 spans 16 amino acids. CDR1 is MNHNS, CDR2 SASEGT, per germline. The CDR3 DNA reads as TGTGCCAGCAGTGAAGCGACAGGGCCCTCTGGAAACACCATATATTTT. Its protein product is CASSEATGPSGNTIYF.

This clone has only a few counts. The chain combines TRBV27 with TRBJ1-6, with a tentative D call TRBD1 (5 bases). Trimming took off 6 bases at V and 6 bases at J, with 18 bases between the two ends. This CDR3 comprises 16 residues. The germline gives CDR1 MNHEY, CDR2 SMNVEV (reference sequence). The CDR3 DNA reads TGTGCCAGCAGCTTCGGGGCGGGACTGATTAATTCACCCCTCCACTTT. Its translation: CASSFGAGLINSPLHF.

The CDR3 here is CASSIRQFYTEAFF. CDR3 DNA sequence: TGTGCCAGCAGCATCCGACAGTTTTACACTGAAGCTTTCTTT. The chain has TRBV5-6 and TRBJ1-1, with D perhaps TRBD1 (5 bases). The CDR3 is 14 residues long. V was pared by 4 bases and J by 3 bases, with 13 bases between. The V gene's germline CDR1 is SGHDT and CDR2 YYEEEE.

The rearrangement joins TRBV5-1 to TRBJ2-5, with unresolved D. CDR3 length: 14 residues. CDR1 SGHRS and CDR2 YFSETQ come from the germline V gene. The germline V and J ends were trimmed by 0 bases and 4 bases, with 10 bases remaining between them. CDR3 DNA sequence: TGCGCCAGCAGCTTGGGCTCTTACCCAGAGACCCAGTACTTC. It specifies CASSLGSYPETQYF.

Only a few counts were recorded for this clone. The V and J genes are TRBV7-2 and TRBJ1-3; TRBD1 matches at 9 bases. Germline V gives CDR1 SGHTA, CDR2 FQGNSA. Losses at the gene ends were 5 bases for V and 4 bases for J; bases not matched to a gene: 6. The CDR3 totals 15 residues. The CDR3 DNA reads TGTGCCAGCAGCACGCGGACAGGGGCGGGAAACACCATATATTTT. Its translation: CASSTRTGAGNTIYF.